These 16 T cell receptor beta chains share one sample of origin, sequenced in a study of blood T cell repertoires in COVID-19. Data came from immunoSEQ multiplex PCR; TCRdb stores just in-frame clones and leaves some out. Among 65,000 to 70,000 clones listed, approximately 95% were seen once. Sequencing was carried out using peripheral blood. These receptors all stem from a man between 65 and 79 years old with active COVID-19.

In regard to this clone: The junction departs from germline at one end; a sequencing error may be responsible. The rearrangement joins TRBV28 to TRBJ1-5; D may be TRBD1 (6 bases). This CDR3 region has 16 residues. Germline CDR1 MDHEN, CDR2 SYDVKM. In nucleotides, the CDR3 is TGTGCCCGCAGGTGGGGGGGGCCCCGGGGGGGACAGCCCCAGCATTTT. Protein: CARRWGGPRGGQPQHF.

The chain is built from TRBV24-1 and TRBJ2-4; weak D call: TRBD2 (6 bases). Germline loops: CDR1 KGHDR, CDR2 SFDVKD. CDR3 size: 12 residues. Trimming removed 9 bases at V and 9 bases at J, with 14 bases between. The CDR3 loop reads CATGAGPGIQYF. The CDR3 bases are TGTGCCACCGGAGCGGGCCCAGGCATTCAGTACTTC.

V gene TRBV2 combines with J gene TRBJ2-1, with 9 positions matching TRBD2. Germline assignment: CDR1 SNHLY and CDR2 FYNNEI. The CDR3 sequence is 21 residues long. The junction had 19 bases not matched to a gene; V was cut back by 1 base and J by 3 bases. For the CDR3, the DNA is TGTGCCAGCAGTGAAGGTCTGGTCCGAATAGCGGGGGCCGCGATCTACAATGAGCAGTTCTTC. Its protein is CASSEGLVRIAGAAIYNEQFF. Full variable domain (rest looked up from reference TRBV2 and TRBJ2-1): EPEVTQTPSHQVTQMGQEVILRCVPISNHLYFYWYRQILGQKVEFLVSFYNNEISEKSEIFDDQFSVERPDGSNFTLKIRSTKLEDSAMYFCASSEGLVRIAGAAIYNEQFFGPGTRLTVL.

The J gene is TRBJ1-2, the V gene TRBV5-1; D possibly corresponds to TRBD1 (6 bases). V was shortened by 4 bases and J by 2 bases, with 9 bases between the two germline ends. The CDR3 runs 13 residues. Germline V CDR1 and CDR2: SGHRS, YFSETQ. CDR3 nucleotide sequence: TGCGCCAGCAGCGCTCAGGGGAACTATGGCTACACCTTC. Protein: CASSAQGNYGYTF.

This clone was seen just once. The chain recombines TRBV5-1 with TRBJ1-2; 10 positions agree with TRBD1. The germline gives CDR1 SGHRS, CDR2 YFSETQ. V was pared by 0 bases and J by 0 bases, with 14 bases of the junction left unmatched. The CDR3 is made up of 20 amino acids. The CDR3 loop is CASSLEGGPGQGYSNYGYTF. Written as DNA, the CDR3 is TGCGCCAGCAGCTTGGAAGGGGGCCCGGGACAGGGGTATTCTAACTATGGCTACACCTTC.

The chain employs TRBV14 and TRBJ2-5, with TRBD2 identical over 8 bases. This CDR3 comprises 14 residues. In germline, CDR1 is SGHDN, CDR2 FVKESK. V lost 6 bases to trimming and J lost 4 bases; unmatched junction nucleotides: 7. CDR3 in amino acids: CASRPGGAGETQYF. Here the CDR3 DNA reads TGTGCCAGCAGACCGGGGGGGGCTGGAGAGACCCAGTACTTC.

The gene calls are TRBV27 and TRBJ2-1, with TRBD1 identical over 8 bases. Trimming took 2 bases from V and 0 from J; bases not matched to a gene: 12. Germline lookup yields CDR1 MNHEY and CDR2 SMNVEV (reference sequence). The CDR3 runs 19 residues. CDR3 bases: TGTGCCAGCAGTTTAAGTGGGACAGGCCTTCCTAGCTCCTACAATGAGCAGTTCTTC. Amino acid sequence: CASSLSGTGLPSSYNEQFF.

The rearrangement joins TRBV19 to TRBJ2-1; TRBD1 might be the D (6 bases). Germline loops: CDR1 LNHDA, CDR2 SQIVND (reference sequence). The CDR3 has 12 amino acids. V was trimmed by 3 bases and J by 7 bases, leaving 7 bases between them. The CDR3 DNA reads as TGTGCCAGTAGTATCGACAGGAATGAGCAGTTCTTC. Protein sequence: CASSIDRNEQFF.

The chain links TRBV6-5 to TRBJ1-1; TRBD1 is a possible D gene (6 bases). CDR3 length: 13 amino acids. Trimming took off 6 bases at V and 2 bases at J, with 10 bases between the two ends. Germline CDR1 is MNHEY and CDR2 is SVGAGI. The CDR3 sequence: CASRKTGNTEAFF. As DNA, the CDR3 is TGTGCCAGCAGAAAGACAGGAAACACTGAAGCTTTCTTT.

This rearrangement joins TRBV10-3 to TRBJ1-4, with D perhaps TRBD1 (5 bases). The germline gives CDR1 ENHRY, CDR2 SYGVKD. The length of the CDR3 is 13 residues. V lost 3 bases and J 7 bases, leaving 9 bases between the germline ends. Here the CDR3 reads CAISEVRAEKLFF. The CDR3 DNA sequence: TGTGCCATCAGTGAAGTCAGGGCTGAAAAACTGTTTTTT.

The chain has TRBV3-1 (or the pseudogene TRBV3-2) and TRBJ2-7; 8 bases are shared with TRBD1. The CDR3 runs to 15 residues. Trimming removed 5 bases from V and 1 base from J; junction bases left unmatched: 7. CDR1 and CDR2 (germline): LGHDT, YNNKEL (reference sequence). CDR3 amino acids: CASSYQGARSYEQYF. In DNA form, the CDR3 reads TGTGCCAGCAGCTATCAGGGGGCGCGATCCTACGAGCAGTACTTC.

This clone was found once. The V and J genes are TRBV19 and TRBJ1-6, with TRBD1 identical over 9 bases. This CDR3 contains 15 residues. The ends lost 5 bases at V and 9 bases at J; junction bases unmatched: 8. The V gene's germline CDR1 is LNHDA and CDR2 SQIVND (reference sequence). The CDR3 loop reads CASSPQGAFGSPLHF. DNA for the CDR3: TGTGCCAGTAGTCCACAGGGGGCGTTTGGTTCACCCCTCCACTTT.

The V gene is TRBV6-5, the J gene TRBJ2-1, with TRBD2 as a possible D gene (6 bases). The CDR3 loop spans 15 amino acids. Germline V gene lookup returns CDR1 MNHEY and CDR2 SVGAGI. Trimming removed 0 bases at V and 4 bases at J, with 10 bases between. Here the CDR3 DNA reads TGTGCCAGCAGTTACTCAAGAAGCGGGTACAATGAGCAGTTCTTC. Translating gives CASSYSRSGYNEQFF.

The genes are TRBV5-1 and TRBJ1-6; 7 bases are a match to TRBD1. The length of the CDR3 is 18 residues. After removal of 4 bases from V and 10 bases from J, the junction contained 20 bases not matched to a gene. CDR1 and CDR2 (germline): SGHRS, YFSETQ. The CDR3: CASSPRGLQGSLESPLHF. DNA of the CDR3: TGCGCCAGCAGCCCACGGGGCCTACAGGGGTCCCTCGAATCACCCCTCCACTTT. The complete variable domain, with remaining parts taken from reference TRBV5-1 and TRBJ1-6, reads KAGVTQTPRYLIKTRGQQVTLSCSPISGHRSVSWYQQTPGQGLQFLFEYFSETQRNKGNFPGRFSGRQFSNSRSEMNVSTLELGDSALYLCASSPRGLQGSLESPLHFGNGTRLTVT.

The CDR3 loop reads CAISSTYEQYF. The CDR3 nucleotides read TGTGCCATTTCCTCTACCTACGAGCAGTACTTC. The rearrangement joins TRBV10-3 to TRBJ2-7; D remains ambiguous. The germline V gene has CDR1 ENHRY and CDR2 SYGVKD. V was cut by 9 bases and J by 2 bases, with 8 bases left in between. The CDR3 runs to 11 residues.

The chain carries TRBV5-1 and TRBJ2-1; 12 positions agree with TRBD2. Germline CDR1 is SGHRS and CDR2 is YFSETQ. The V segment lost 7 bases and the J segment 6 bases; nucleotides outside the gene matches: 5. The CDR3 length is 14 residues. The CDR3 spells CASFPGLAGNEQFF. The CDR3 coding sequence is TGCGCCAGCTTCCCGGGACTAGCGGGCAATGAGCAGTTCTTC. The complete variable domain, with remaining parts taken from reference TRBV5-1 and TRBJ2-1, reads KAGVTQTPRYLIKTRGQQVTLSCSPISGHRSVSWYQQTPGQGLQFLFEYFSETQRNKGNFPGRFSGRQFSNSRSEMNVSTLELGDSALYLCASFPGLAGNEQFFGPGTRLTVL.